Listed below are T cell receptor beta chains from one sample, sequenced in a study of T cells in narcolepsy. The assay was immunoSEQ multiplex PCR, and TCRdb's table has in-frame clones only and misses some. The sample gives 25,000 to 30,000 clones, 80% to 90% of which show up once; more than 0.75% is in the top ten. Sequencing input: memory (CD45RA-) CD4+ T cells from blood. The origin of the receptors is a human donor in good health. The CDR3 runs from the conserved cysteine through the conserved F or W. The D gene is left open where the match is weak. Some rows mark clone size as missing; the rest say once, few, many or name a class of expanded clone.

.	.	TRBV7-9	TRBJ1-1	CASSLAGGENTEAFF	TGTGCCAGCAGCTTAGCAGGGGGGGAGAACACTGAAGCTTTCTTT
.	.	TRBV5-8	TRBJ1-5	CASSPLGAQHF	TGTGCCAGCAGCCCGTTAGGGGCCCAGCATTTT
.	.	TRBV30	TRBJ2-7	CAWRAARPPYEQYF	TGTGCCTGGAGGGCGGCCAGACCTCCCTACGAGCAGTACTTC
.	.	TRBV7-9	TRBJ2-1	CASSLVGSGGQFF	TGTGCCAGCAGCTTAGTGGGTAGTGGGGGGCAGTTCTTC
TRBD1	once	TRBV7-9	TRBJ1-1	CASSWAGGSWSTEAFF	TGTGCCAGCAGCTGGGCAGGGGGATCGTGGTCCACTGAAGCTTTCTTT
.	few	TRBV30	TRBJ1-1	CAWSFRMNTEAFF	TGTGCCTGGAGTTTTCGTATGAACACTGAAGCTTTCTTT
.	.	TRBV5-1	TRBJ2-7	CASSLSVGFSSYEQYF	TGCGCCAGCAGCTTGTCTGTCGGTTTTAGCTCCTACGAGCAGTACTTC
.	.	TRBV30	TRBJ1-6	CAWSPDSSYNSPLHF	TGTGCCTGGAGTCCCGACAGCTCCTATAATTCACCCCTCCACTTT
TRBD1	few	TRBV6-5	TRBJ2-7	CASSYRDRESYEQYF	TGTGCCAGCAGTTACCGGGACAGGGAGTCCTACGAGCAGTACTTC
.	few	TRBV2	TRBJ2-7	CASSGGQPGEQYF	TGTGCCAGCAGTGGCGGACAACCTGGCGAGCAGTACTTC
TRBD1	few	TRBV19	TRBJ1-5	CASSILPPGQLNQPQHF	TGTGCCAGTAGTATACTCCCTCCGGGACAGCTGAATCAGCCCCAGCATTTT
.	.	TRBV6-5	TRBJ2-7	CASRKSGAYSYEQYF	TGTGCCAGCCGAAAATCGGGCGCTTACTCCTACGAGCAGTACTTC
.	few	TRBV7-2	TRBJ2-5	CASSSQSGVQETQYF	TGTGCCAGCAGCTCCCAGAGCGGAGTCCAAGAGACCCAGTACTTC
TRBD1	.	TRBV30	TRBJ1-2	CALTGGNGYTF	TGTGCCTTGACAGGGGGCAATGGCTACACCTTC
TRBD2	.	TRBV9	TRBJ2-1	CASSVGPAGGLGEQFF	TGTGCCAGCAGCGTAGGCCCAGCGGGGGGGCTCGGTGAGCAGTTCTTC
.	.	TRBV6-1	TRBJ1-6	CASSEVGSYNSPLHF	TGTGCCAGCAGTGAAGTTGGCTCCTATAATTCACCCCTCCACTTT
.	.	TRBV6-1	TRBJ1-2	CASREQRGGYYGYTF	TGTGCCAGCAGGGAGCAGCGGGGGGGCTACTATGGCTACACCTTC
.	.	TRBV10-3	TRBJ2-5	CAISESTETQYF	TGTGCCATCAGTGAGTCGACTGAGACCCAGTACTTC
TRBD2	.	TRBV6-1	TRBJ2-7	CAGGTRGYEQYF	TGTGCCGGCGGGACTAGGGGCTACGAGCAGTACTTC
.	once	TRBV2	TRBJ2-3	CASCYGGTDTQYF	TGTGCCAGCTGTTATGGGGGCACAGATACGCAGTATTTT
.	once	TRBV5-4	TRBJ2-6	CASSLVGTGANVLTF	TGTGCCAGCAGCTTGGTAGGGACTGGGGCCAACGTCCTGACTTTC
.	.	TRBV30	TRBJ1-3	CAWSPGQISGNTIYF	TGTGCCTGGAGTCCAGGACAGATCTCTGGAAACACCATATATTTT